The present TCR beta chain was sequenced within a study of molecular identifiers for immune sequencing clone quantification. The table lists this clonotype with a few counts. Library preparation followed earlier protocols using designated TCR primers. TCRdb used MiXCR to reprocess the PCR reads, holding one entry per CDR3 protein. The sample records 85,000 to 100,000 distinct CDR3 sequences, roughly 26% being singletons. The CDR3 has 14 amino acids. V dropped 3 bases and J dropped 8; count of bases not matched to a gene: 9. Germline CDR1 and CDR2: SGHTA and FQGNSA. Specimen: naive CD8+ T cells from blood, with Jurkat cell RNA spiked in. Sample subset: FACS-sorted CD8+CD4-CCR7+CD45RA+ naive T cells. This clonotype was sampled from a human donor in good health. Some libraries in this study had Jurkat cell RNA spiked in. The chain has TRBV7-2 and TRBJ2-5, with 7 bases matching TRBD2. In nucleotides, the CDR3 is TGTGCCAGCAGCTTTGATGGGGAGGGACGAACCCAGTACTTC. Its protein is CASSFDGEGRTQYF.